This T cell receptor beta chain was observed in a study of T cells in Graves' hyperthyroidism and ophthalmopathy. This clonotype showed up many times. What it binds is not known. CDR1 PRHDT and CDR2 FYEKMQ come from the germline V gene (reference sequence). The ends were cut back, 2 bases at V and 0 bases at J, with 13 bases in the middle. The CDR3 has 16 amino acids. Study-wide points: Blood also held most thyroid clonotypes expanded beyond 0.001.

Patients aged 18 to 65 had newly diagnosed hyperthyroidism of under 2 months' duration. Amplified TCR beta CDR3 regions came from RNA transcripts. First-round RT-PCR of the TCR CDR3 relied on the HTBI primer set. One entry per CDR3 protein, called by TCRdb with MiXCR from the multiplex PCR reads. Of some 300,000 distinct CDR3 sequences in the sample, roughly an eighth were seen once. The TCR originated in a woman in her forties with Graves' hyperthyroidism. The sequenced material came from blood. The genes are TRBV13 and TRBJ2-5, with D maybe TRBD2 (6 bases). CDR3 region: CASSLRRERDQETQYF. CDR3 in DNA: TGTGCCAGCAGCTTAAGGAGGGAGAGGGACCAAGAGACCCAGTACTTC.